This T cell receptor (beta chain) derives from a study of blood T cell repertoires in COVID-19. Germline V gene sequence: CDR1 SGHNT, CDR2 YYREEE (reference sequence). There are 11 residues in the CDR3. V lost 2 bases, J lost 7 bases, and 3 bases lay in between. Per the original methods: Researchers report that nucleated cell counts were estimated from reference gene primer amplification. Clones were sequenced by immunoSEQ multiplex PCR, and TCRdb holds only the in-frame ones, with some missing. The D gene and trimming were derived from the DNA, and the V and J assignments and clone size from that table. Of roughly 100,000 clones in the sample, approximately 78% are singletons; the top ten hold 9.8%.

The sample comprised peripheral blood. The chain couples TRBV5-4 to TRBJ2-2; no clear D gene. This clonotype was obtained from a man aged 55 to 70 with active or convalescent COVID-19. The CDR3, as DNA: TGTGCCAGCAGCTTCGGCGGGGAGCTGTTTTTT. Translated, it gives CASSFGGELFF.